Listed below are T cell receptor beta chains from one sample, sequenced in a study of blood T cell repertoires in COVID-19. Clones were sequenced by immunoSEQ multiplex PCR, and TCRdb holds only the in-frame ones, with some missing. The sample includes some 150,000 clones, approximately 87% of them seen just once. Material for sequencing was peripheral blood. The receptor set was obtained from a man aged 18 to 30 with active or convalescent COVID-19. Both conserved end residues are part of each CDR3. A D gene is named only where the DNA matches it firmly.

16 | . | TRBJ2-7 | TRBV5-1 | TGCGCCAGCAGCTTCTCTCTGGACAGACACTCCTACGAGCAGTACTTC | CASSFSLDRHSYEQYF
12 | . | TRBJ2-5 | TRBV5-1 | TGCGCCAGCAGCCTCCTTCAGGAGACCCAGTACTTC | CASSLLQETQYF
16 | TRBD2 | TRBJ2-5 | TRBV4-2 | TGTGCCAGCAGCCTTAAGGCTAGCGGGGGTGCAGAGACCCAGTACTTC | CASSLKASGGAETQYF
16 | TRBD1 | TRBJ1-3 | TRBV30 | TGTGCCTGGAGGTCCCACTTACAGGGGGTTGGAAACACCATATATTTT | CAWRSHLQGVGNTIYF
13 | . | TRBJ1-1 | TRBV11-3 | TGTGCCAGCCGGGGGGGGGTCACCACTGAAGCTTTCTTT | CASRGGVTTEAFF
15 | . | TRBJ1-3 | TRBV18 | TGTGCCAGCTCAGAAATATCGAGCTCTGGAAACACCATATATTTT | CASSEISSSGNTIYF
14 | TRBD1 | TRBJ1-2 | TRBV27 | TGTGCCAGCAGTACTTCAGGGGGTGACTATGGCTACACCTTC | CASSTSGGDYGYTF
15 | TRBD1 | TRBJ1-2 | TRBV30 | TGTGCCTGGAGTGTAGACAGGGGGAGAAACTATGGCTACACCTTC | CAWSVDRGRNYGYTF
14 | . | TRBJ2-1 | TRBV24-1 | TGTGCCACCAGTGACCATTCTGAGGCAGCCAGGCAGTTCTTC | CATSDHSEAARQFF
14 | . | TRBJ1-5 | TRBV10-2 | TGCGCCAGCAGTGAGTCGCAGTCTAATCAGCCCCAGCATTTT | CASSESQSNQPQHF
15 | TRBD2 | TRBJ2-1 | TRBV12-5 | TGTGCTAGTGGGCCCGGGACTAGCGGATACAATGAGCAGTTCTTC | CASGPGTSGYNEQFF